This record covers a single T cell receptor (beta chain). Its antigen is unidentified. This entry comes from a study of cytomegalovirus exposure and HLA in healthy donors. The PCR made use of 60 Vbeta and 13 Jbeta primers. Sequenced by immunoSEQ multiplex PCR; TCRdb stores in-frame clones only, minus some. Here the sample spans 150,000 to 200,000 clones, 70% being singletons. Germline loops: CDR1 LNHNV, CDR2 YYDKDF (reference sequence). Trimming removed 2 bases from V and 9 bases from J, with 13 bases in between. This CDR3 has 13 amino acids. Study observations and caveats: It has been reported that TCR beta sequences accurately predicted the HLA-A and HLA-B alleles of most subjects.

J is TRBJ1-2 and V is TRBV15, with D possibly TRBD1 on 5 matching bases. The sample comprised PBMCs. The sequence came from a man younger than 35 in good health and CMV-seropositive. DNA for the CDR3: TGTGCCACCAGCAGAAGTACAGGAGGGAGCTACACCTTC. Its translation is CATSRSTGGSYTF.